The present T cell receptor (beta chain) was sequenced within a study of OX40 agonist ivuxolimab in advanced cancers. Study information: Ivuxolimab, which is an agonistic anti-OX40 (CD134) antibody, was administered to the patients. Partial responses were achieved by three patients, one with hepatocellular carcinoma and two with cutaneous melanoma. Patients with hepatocellular carcinoma, melanoma, renal cell or head and neck cancer made up the dose-escalation patients.

V was clipped by 3 bases and J by 0 bases; unmatched bases: 11. This CDR3 contains 17 residues. Germline V gene lookup returns CDR1 SGHRS and CDR2 YFSETQ. This clone was detected once. The method was immunoSEQ multiplex PCR; TCRdb's version includes in-frame clones alone and lacks a portion of them. The sample has more than 55,000 clones; around 87% are singletons. The chain combines TRBV5-1 with TRBJ1-1, with 7 bases that match TRBD1. Sequencing used CD4+ or CD8+ T cells sorted from blood, obtained in a trial of the OX40 agonist ivuxolimab. This receptor was identified in an adult with an advanced solid tumor such as melanoma, head and neck, liver or kidney cancer. DNA of the CDR3: TGCGCCAGCAGCTCCCTACCGACGACAGGGATGAACACTGAAGCTTTCTTT. Its translation is CASSSLPTTGMNTEAFF.